Each of the 6 T cell receptor beta chains below was sequenced from the same sample in a study of blood T cell repertoires in COVID-19. TCRdb's table, derived via immunoSEQ multiplex PCR, lists solely in-frame clones and lacks some. The data show some 40,000 clones, 75% to 90% seen once. Input material: peripheral blood. The receptors originated from a man between 70 and 80 years old with acute or convalescent COVID-19.

V usage is TRBV5-4 and J usage is TRBJ2-2; 10 bases fit TRBD1. Per the germline V gene, CDR1 is SGHNT and CDR2 is YYREEE (reference sequence). The CDR3 length is 14 residues. J was trimmed by 7 bases and V by 4 bases; bases with no gene match: 4. The CDR3 nucleotides are TGTGCCAGCAGCCCGGACAGGGGGATCGGGGAGCTGTTTTTT. As protein: CASSPDRGIGELFF.

V is TRBV5-1 and J is TRBJ1-1, with 8 bases fitting TRBD1. Germline-derived CDR1 and CDR2 are SGHRS and YFSETQ. The ends lost 4 bases at V and 2 bases at J; junction bases unmatched: 10. The CDR3 contains 16 residues. The CDR3, as DNA: TGCGCCAGCAGCAGTAACCGACAGGGGCGTAACACTGAAGCTTTCTTT. Amino acid sequence: CASSSNRQGRNTEAFF.

This chain connects TRBV7-2 to TRBJ2-4; 9 bases are a match to TRBD2. The CDR3 spans 14 residues. The trim removed 2 bases at V and 5 bases at J, leaving 1 base unmatched. Germline CDR1 is SGHTA and CDR2 is FQGNSA. For the CDR3, the DNA is TGTGCCAGCAGCTTACGACTAGCGGAAAACATTCAGTACTTC. Protein: CASSLRLAENIQYF.

J is TRBJ1-1 and V is TRBV10-3; no firm D call. The CDR3 totals 14 residues. Trimming removed 3 bases at V and 4 bases at J, with 12 bases between. Germline CDR1 and CDR2: ENHRY and SYGVKD. Written as DNA, the CDR3 is TGTGCCATCAGTGACAGAGCCCAGGCCACTGAAGCTTTCTTT. Translation: CAISDRAQATEAFF.

The chain links TRBV7-2 to TRBJ2-5; unclear D gene. The CDR3 sequence is 13 residues long. CDR1 and CDR2 from the germline V gene are SGHTA and FQGNSA. The V gene lost 5 bases and the J gene lost 8 bases, with 15 bases spanning the gap. As DNA, the CDR3 is TGTGCCAGCAGCGAAGCAGCTAGTGGCACCCAGTACTTC. Its protein is CASSEAASGTQYF.

This rearrangement joins TRBV5-5 to TRBJ2-7; possible D gene TRBD1, 5 bases. From germline, CDR1 is SGHKS and CDR2 YYEKEE (reference sequence). CDR3 size: 13 residues. V was pared by 2 bases and J by 2 bases, with 8 bases between. CDR3 DNA sequence: TGTGCCAGCAGCTTTGGGGCGGCCTACGAGCAGTACTTC. This encodes CASSFGAAYEQYF.